This T cell receptor beta chain derives from a study of tumour-infiltrating T cells in Burkitt lymphoma. Study at large: The Burkitt lymphoma cohort spanned all epidemiological subtypes. Study-wide findings and caveats: Several public clonotypes recurred in numerous Burkitt lymphoma patients.

Generated by immunoSEQ multiplex PCR, the TCRdb table keeps only in-frame clones and is missing some. Among approximately 46,000 clones listed, less than 40% were seen once. This CDR3 has 15 residues. This clone showed up just a few times. Its antigen is currently unknown. The chain couples TRBV21-1 to TRBJ2-5; TRBD2, the table's D call, was not compared with the DNA. TRBV21-1 is an annotated pseudogene. The origin of this receptor is a human donor with Burkitt lymphoma. Sequencing used tumor tissue. The CDR3 region has the DNA TGTGCCAGCAGGTTCCTAGCGGCCTGGGGGGAGACCCAGTACTTC. Amino acids: CASRFLAAWGETQYF.